This T cell receptor (beta chain) is drawn from a study of cytomegalovirus exposure and HLA in healthy donors. PCR primers comprised 60 Vbeta and 13 Jbeta primers. Assay: immunoSEQ multiplex PCR; the TCRdb copy retains only in-frame clones and omits some. The top ten hold roughly 1.5% of the sample, which has around 210,000 clones, roughly three quarters seen once. The germline V gene has CDR1 MDHEN and CDR2 SYDVKM. CDR3 length: 14 amino acids. V lost 3 bases to trimming and J lost 3 bases; unmatched junction nucleotides: 5. The receptor's source is a man aged 45-65 years in good health and CMV-seronegative. The rearrangement uses TRBV28 and TRBJ2-7; 7 nucleotides align to TRBD1. The sample was PBMCs. The CDR3 spells CASSLYGTDYEQYF. The CDR3 DNA follows: TGTGCCAGCAGTTTGTACGGGACAGACTACGAGCAGTACTTC.